The 30 T cell receptor beta chains below come from one sample, sequenced in a study of prognosis after radiotherapy for stage I lung cancer. Using two-round multiplex PCR, the authors amplified TCR beta CDR3 from genomic DNA. First-round PCR, the initial amplification, used primers specific to each TRBV and TRBJ gene. TCRdb reprocessed the multiplex PCR reads via MiXCR and lists one record per CDR3 protein. Of 15,000 or so distinct CDR3 sequences listed, around 30% are singletons. Material: PBMCs, obtained before or after stereotactic body radiation therapy (not recorded which). The receptors were gathered from a donor of 50 years or more with non-small cell lung cancer.

On this clonotype itself: This likely reflects a read error, since a far larger clone is one base away. The CDR3 DNA sequence: TGTGCCAGCAGTTTATACGTGGACAGGCAAGGCAATGAGCAGTTCTTC. This translates into CASSLYVDRQGNEQFF. The genes are TRBV28 and TRBJ2-5; 7 bases are shared with TRBD1. Matching the DNA end better, TRBJ2-1 makes the J call doubtful. Germline CDR1 MDHEN, CDR2 SYDVKM. CDR3 length: 16 amino acids.

This clonotype is deemed medium-sized. The chain links TRBV29-1 to TRBJ2-5; TRBD1 or TRBD2 may be the D gene (5 bases each). The CDR3 runs to 12 residues. The germline V and J ends were trimmed by 7 bases and 2 bases, with 11 bases remaining between them. The germline gives CDR1 SQVTM, CDR2 ANQGSEA. Here the CDR3 DNA reads TGCAGCGCCAAGGGACCTCAAGAGACCCAGTACTTC. It yields the protein CSAKGPQETQYF.

This clonotype was counted a few times. A read error may explain this, as a much larger clone is one base away. The chain carries TRBV29-1 and TRBJ1-1; weak D call: TRBD1 (6 bases). CDR3 length: 12 residues. Germline CDR1 is SQVTM and CDR2 is ANQGSEA. CDR3 loop: CIARDTYTEAFF. CDR3 DNA: TGCATCGCCCGGGACACATACACTGAAGCTTTCTTT.

Of note for this clonotype: This likely stems from a read error, as it lies one base from a far larger clone. The chain recombines TRBV6-5 with TRBJ2-5; TRBD2 agrees at 13 bases. Trimming took 5 bases from V and 2 from J; bases not matched to a gene: 8. The germline CDR1 and CDR2 sequences are MNHEY and SVGAGI. The CDR3 length is 17 residues. CDR3 in amino acids: CASSGEGGLAGQETQYF. CDR3 nucleotide sequence: TGTGCCAGCAGTGGAGAAGGGGGACTAGCGGGGCAAGAGACCCAGTACTTC.

This clonotype has ten or more counts. This CDR3 is CASSLGGSGALNTEAFF. The CDR3 region has the DNA TGTGCCAGCAGCTTAGGGGGGTCAGGGGCGCTGAACACTGAAGCTTTCTTT. The chain employs TRBV11-3 and TRBJ1-1; maybe TRBD1 (6 bases). The V gene's germline CDR1 is SGHNT and CDR2 YENEEA. V was shortened by 1 base and J by 0 bases, with 15 bases between the two germline ends. CDR3 size: 17 residues.

Details on this clonotype: One base separates it from a far larger clone, so it is likely a read error. The chain uses TRBV7-9 and TRBJ1-6; D gene ambiguous. With 3 bases removed from V and 7 bases from J, the gap between germline ends came to 22 bases. The germline V gene has CDR1 SEHNR and CDR2 FQNEAQ (reference sequence). This CDR3 is 18 amino acids long. The CDR3 loop reads CASSFGLAESSSNSPLHF. CDR3 nucleotide sequence: TGTGCCAGCAGCTTCGGCCTAGCGGAAAGCTCCTCCAATTCACCCCTCCACTTT.

The sample holds many counts of this clonotype. This chain uses TRBV19 with TRBJ2-5; 9 bases are shared with TRBD2. The CDR3 length is 13 residues. V dropped 6 bases and J dropped 5; count of bases not matched to a gene: 4. Germline V lookup: CDR1 LNHDA, CDR2 SQIVND (reference sequence). The CDR3 protein is CASRRTSEETQYF. CDR3 DNA sequence: TGTGCCAGTAGGCGGACTAGCGAGGAGACCCAGTACTTC.

This chain joins TRBV12-3 or TRBV12-4 and TRBJ1-6; 10 nucleotides match TRBD1. J lost 7 bases, V lost 9 bases, and 9 bases had no gene match. The length of the CDR3 is 15 residues. The chain's CDR3 is CASLGPTGGNSPLHF. CDR3 coding DNA: TGTGCCAGTTTAGGGCCGACAGGGGGCAATTCACCCCTCCACTTT.

Details on this clonotype: At one of its ends the junction is not consistent with the germline gene, which may arise from a read error. This chain joins TRBV7-2 and TRBJ2-6, with 7 bases that match TRBD2. Per the germline V gene, CDR1 is SGHTA and CDR2 is FQGNSA. The CDR3 loop spans 18 amino acids. Here the CDR3 DNA reads TGTGCCAGCAGCTTACAGACTAGCTGGCCTTCTGTGGCCAACGTCCTGACTTTC. Encoded protein: CASSLQTSWPSVANVLTF.

This clonotype was counted ten times or more. The V call is TRBV28, the J call TRBJ2-1; TRBD2 matches at 8 bases. In germline, CDR1 is MDHEN, CDR2 SYDVKM. The CDR3 is made up of 15 amino acids. After removal of 6 bases from V and 8 bases from J, the junction contained 12 bases not matched to a gene. The CDR3 DNA follows: TGTGCCAGCAGGCCGCCCGGGACTAGTATCGATGAGCAGTTCTTC. Its translation is CASRPPGTSIDEQFF.

This clonotype has a count of ten or more. The rearrangement links TRBV24-1 to TRBJ2-5; D is uncertain. This CDR3 is 13 amino acids long. The germline CDR1 and CDR2 sequences are KGHDR and SFDVKD. Trimming took 9 bases from V and 4 from J, leaving 14 bases between them. In DNA form, the CDR3 reads TGTGCCACCGCCGCCTTGCATGCAGAGACCCAGTACTTC. Translating it yields CATAALHAETQYF.

The rearrangement uses TRBV6-5 and TRBJ2-7; the match to TRBD2 covers 8 bases. V shed 2 bases, J shed 10 bases, and the junction held 10 bases outside the gene matches. Germline assignment: CDR1 MNHEY and CDR2 SVGAGI. This CDR3 comprises 14 residues. The DNA of the CDR3 is TGTGCCAGCAGTTACGGCGGGGGGAGCTCCTACCAGTACTTC. The encoded protein is CASSYGGGSSYQYF.

Regarding this clonotype: A far larger clone is off by one base, so a read error is likely. The chain recombines TRBV7-2 with TRBJ2-7; no reliable D call. Germline CDR1 and CDR2: SGHTA and FQGNSA. Trimming cost V 4 bases and J 2 bases, with 9 bases left between them. There are 13 residues in the CDR3. CDR3 protein: CASSSFNAYEQYF. CDR3 nucleotide sequence: TGTGCCAGCAGCTCGTTTAATGCCTACGAGCAGTACTTC.

Remarks on this clonotype: This could be a read error, since a much larger clone is one nucleotide away. This chain links TRBV6-2 or TRBV6-3 with TRBJ1-1, with 9 bases lining up with TRBD1. The length of the CDR3 is 14 residues. The germline gives CDR1 MNHEY, CDR2 SVGEGT. V gave up 6 bases and J gave up 1 base; unmatched junction bases: 3. As DNA, the CDR3 is TGTGCCAGCAGACAGACAGGGGGGAACACTGAAGCTTTCTTT. It encodes CASRQTGGNTEAFF.

This clonotype is termed medium-sized. The V and J genes are TRBV20-1 and TRBJ2-7; 9 bases align to TRBD2. Germline trimming cut 0 bases from V and 0 bases from J; bases unmatched to any gene: 9. In germline, CDR1 is DFQATT, CDR2 SNEGSKA (reference sequence). The CDR3 runs to 17 residues. CDR3 residues: CSAREVDSGSYSYEQYF. As DNA, the CDR3 is TGCAGTGCTAGAGAGGTGGATAGCGGGAGTTACTCCTACGAGCAGTACTTC.

A remark on this clonotype: This sequence is one base from a far larger clone and is likely a read error. The chain is built from TRBV7-3 and TRBJ2-1; tentative D call: TRBD1 (7 bases). CDR1 and CDR2 (germline): SGHTA, FQGTGA. The CDR3 length is 14 residues. This CDR3 is CDSSDRGTVNEQFF. The CDR3 bases are TGTGACAGCAGCGATCGGGGGACAGTAAATGAGCAGTTCTTC.

Of note for this clonotype: A read error is likely here: a far larger clone is one base away. The rearrangement uses TRBV9 and TRBJ1-5; no clear D gene. Germline CDR1 and CDR2: SGDLS and YYNGEE. The CDR3 is made up of 15 amino acids. Trimming shortened V by 0 bases and J by 2 bases, and 9 bases separated the two germline ends. The CDR3 bases are TGTGCCAGCAGCGTAGACGGGATGGGCAATCAGCCCCAGCATTTT. Its translation: CASSVDGMGNQPQHF. Full variable domain (outside the CDR3, taken from reference TRBV9 and TRBJ1-5): DSGVTQTPKHLITATGQRVTLRCSPRSGDLSVYWYQQSLDQGLQFLIQYYNGEERAKGNILERFSAQQFPDLHSELNLSSLELGDSALYFCASSVDGMGNQPQHFGDGTRLSIL.

About this clonotype itself: One base away lies a much larger clone, so this may be a sequencing read error. The V gene is TRBV28, the J gene TRBJ2-4; D ambiguous. The CDR3 extends over 15 amino acids. From germline, CDR1 is MDHEN and CDR2 SYDVKM. CDR3 loop: CAGSTLEVAKNIQYF. In nucleotides, the CDR3 is TGTGCCGGCAGTACGCTTGAGGTAGCCAAAAACATTCAGTACTTC.

This clonotype is medium-sized within its sample. The chain has TRBV7-2 and TRBJ2-3; no clear D gene. The germline V and J ends were trimmed by 0 bases and 0 bases, with 7 bases remaining between them. CDR3 size: 15 residues. In germline, CDR1 is SGHTA, CDR2 FQGNSA. CDR3 sequence: CASSLAGVSTDTQYF. DNA of the CDR3: TGTGCCAGCAGCTTAGCTGGGGTCAGCACAGATACGCAGTATTTT.

The rearrangement joins TRBV7-6 to TRBJ2-1; 10 positions agree with TRBD2. This CDR3 has 17 amino acids. The ends lost 5 bases at V and 8 bases at J; junction bases unmatched: 15. Germline V CDR1 and CDR2: SGHVS, FNYEAQ. In nucleotides, the CDR3 is TGTGCCAGCAGCCTACTCCCCGGCGCTAGCGGGAGTGATGAGCAGTTCTTC. Its protein product is CASSLLPGASGSDEQFF.

This clonotype was seen ten or more times. V gene TRBV27 combines with J gene TRBJ1-5; TRBD1 matches 9 bases. In germline, CDR1 is MNHEY, CDR2 SMNVEV (reference sequence). Losses at the gene ends were 5 bases for V and 3 bases for J; bases not matched to a gene: 8. CDR3 length equals 16 residues. CDR3 amino acids: CASSPRQGVNNQPQHF. CDR3 nucleotides: TGTGCCAGCAGTCCCCGACAGGGGGTGAACAATCAGCCCCAGCATTTT.

In this sample, this clonotype turned up many times. The chain is built from TRBV28 and TRBJ1-2; unclear D gene. The germline V gene encodes CDR1 MDHEN and CDR2 SYDVKM. V lost 3 bases to trimming and J lost 2 bases, with 7 bases between them. CDR3 length: 13 amino acids. The CDR3 region is CASSFRENYGYTF. CDR3 DNA: TGTGCCAGCAGTTTCCGGGAGAACTATGGCTACACCTTC.

As for this clonotype: A read error may account for a junction end that differs from germline. J is TRBJ2-7 and V is TRBV27; either TRBD1 or TRBD2 may supply D (5 bases each). The CDR3 runs to 14 residues. CDR1 and CDR2 from the germline V gene are MNHEY and SMNVEV (reference sequence). The CDR3: CARSFGEGYYEQYF. As DNA, the CDR3 is TGTGCCAGAAGTTTTGGCGAGGGGTACTACGAGCAGTACTTC.

This clonotype was counted ten times or more. No DNA is shown, since the ends of the CDR3 on it are uncertain; the CDR3 is the one TCRdb lists. The genes are TRBV5-6 and TRBJ2-1. Termini included, the CDR3 measures 12 amino acids. The germline CDR1 and CDR2 sequences are SGHDT and YYEEEE. The CDR3 spells CASSHFGNEQFF.

This clonotype was observed at least ten times. This may arise from a read error, as a much more abundant clone is one base away. The chain carries TRBV5-1 and TRBJ2-7, with D unresolved. This CDR3 is 13 amino acids long. The germline V gene has CDR1 SGHRS and CDR2 YFSETQ. CDR3 region: CASSLSFAYEQCF. CDR3 in DNA: TGCGCCAGCAGCTTGAGTTTCGCCTACGAGCAGTGCTTC.

This clonotype was recorded only once. The junction departs from the called germline gene at one end, perhaps through a read error. This chain links TRBV28 with TRBJ2-2; a possible D gene is TRBD2 (5 bases). Looked up from germline, CDR1 is MDHEN and CDR2 is SYDVKM. This CDR3 region has 13 residues. CDR3 in DNA: TGTGCCAGCCGCCTTAGCGTAGCCGGGGAGCTGTTCTTT. Translation: CASRLSVAGELFF. The variable domain in full, with the rest retrieved from reference TRBV28 and TRBJ2-2, is DVKVTQSSRYLVKRTGEKVFLECVQDMDHENMFWYRQDPGLGLRLIYFSYDVKMKEKGDIPEGYSVSREKKERFSLILESASTNQTSMYLCASRLSVAGELFFGEGSRLTVL.

This clonotype was observed many times. This sequence joins TRBV20-1 and TRBJ2-6, with D unresolved. V was cut by 4 bases and J by 2 bases, with 6 bases left in between. The CDR3 runs to 13 residues. Germline V lookup: CDR1 DFQATT, CDR2 SNEGSKA (reference sequence). CDR3 DNA sequence: TGCAGTGCTACGAAACCTGGGGCCAACGTCCTGACTTTC. It yields the protein CSATKPGANVLTF.

This clonotype was seen more than once but under ten times. The genes are TRBV5-4 and TRBJ2-7; 12 bases are shared with TRBD1. J lost 7 bases, V lost 5 bases, and 7 bases had no gene match. This CDR3 contains 14 residues. Germline V CDR1 and CDR2: SGHNT, YYREEE (reference sequence). Here the CDR3 DNA reads TGTGCCAGCAGGGCCGGGACAGGGGGCATAGAGCAGTACTTC. Protein: CASRAGTGGIEQYF.

This clonotype was seen at least ten times. The chain couples TRBV4-1 to TRBJ1-2, with TRBD1 identical over 7 bases. Germline V CDR1 and CDR2: MGHRA, YSYEKL. The CDR3 sequence is 13 residues long. With 7 bases clipped from V and 7 bases from J, the junction kept 9 bases outside the gene matches. The CDR3 sequence is CASTQGGVGGYTF. CDR3 DNA: TGCGCCAGCACCCAGGGGGGGGTTGGTGGCTACACCTTC.

The sample holds one count of this clonotype. A single base is all that separates this from a far larger clone, so a read error is likely. The chain links TRBV6-8 to TRBJ2-1; 8 bases are a match to TRBD2. This CDR3 is built from 12 residues. From germline, CDR1 is MNHGY and CDR2 SAAAGT. V shed 8 bases, J shed 13 bases, and the junction held 10 bases outside the gene matches. The CDR3 is CASRPIGRVQFF. The CDR3 DNA reads as TGTGCCAGCCGGCCTATCGGGAGGGTTCAGTTCTTC.